This TCR beta chain stems from a study of blood T cell repertoires in COVID-19. Source study methods: Reference gene primers were amplified, and this amplification served to estimate nucleated cell counts. Here immunoSEQ multiplex PCR was the method, and the copy in TCRdb shows in-frame clones only, minus some. The DNA gave D and trimming, while V, J and clone size come from that table. The table lists fewer than 300,000 clones, 80% to 95% of them singletons. CDR3 length: 15 amino acids. Looked up from germline, CDR1 is SGDLS and CDR2 is YYNGEE. Trimming pared 3 bases from V and 0 bases from J, leaving 10 bases between.

The receptor comes from a person aged 18 to 35 with COVID-19, enrolled during active disease. This chain links TRBV9 with TRBJ2-1; a possible D gene is TRBD1 (6 bases). Input material: peripheral blood. The CDR3 DNA reads TGTGCCAGCAGCGAGGACAGCGGCTCCTACAATGAGCAGTTCTTC. Translating it yields CASSEDSGSYNEQFF. Complete variable domain (other parts from reference TRBV9 and TRBJ2-1): DSGVTQTPKHLITATGQRVTLRCSPRSGDLSVYWYQQSLDQGLQFLIQYYNGEERAKGNILERFSAQQFPDLHSELNLSSLELGDSALYFCASSEDSGSYNEQFFGPGTRLTVL.